This T cell receptor (beta chain) was sequenced during a study of T cell responses to AZD1222 COVID-19 vaccine. Sequencing was performed with immunoSEQ multiplex PCR; in TCRdb, only in-frame clones are kept and a portion is missing. The profile shows 130,000 or so clones, 90% of them singletons. The trim removed 3 bases at V and 2 bases at J, leaving 2 bases unmatched. CDR1 is KGHDR, CDR2 SFDVKD, per germline. This CDR3 is built from 15 residues. This sequence originates from an adult in good health. The sample here was peripheral blood, taken on day 0 of AZD1222 vaccination. V gene TRBV24-1 combines with J gene TRBJ1-4; 7 bases are a match to TRBD1. CDR3 DNA sequence: TGTGCCACCAGTGATGCGGGACAGACTAATGAAAAACTGTTTTTT. Amino acids: CATSDAGQTNEKLFF.